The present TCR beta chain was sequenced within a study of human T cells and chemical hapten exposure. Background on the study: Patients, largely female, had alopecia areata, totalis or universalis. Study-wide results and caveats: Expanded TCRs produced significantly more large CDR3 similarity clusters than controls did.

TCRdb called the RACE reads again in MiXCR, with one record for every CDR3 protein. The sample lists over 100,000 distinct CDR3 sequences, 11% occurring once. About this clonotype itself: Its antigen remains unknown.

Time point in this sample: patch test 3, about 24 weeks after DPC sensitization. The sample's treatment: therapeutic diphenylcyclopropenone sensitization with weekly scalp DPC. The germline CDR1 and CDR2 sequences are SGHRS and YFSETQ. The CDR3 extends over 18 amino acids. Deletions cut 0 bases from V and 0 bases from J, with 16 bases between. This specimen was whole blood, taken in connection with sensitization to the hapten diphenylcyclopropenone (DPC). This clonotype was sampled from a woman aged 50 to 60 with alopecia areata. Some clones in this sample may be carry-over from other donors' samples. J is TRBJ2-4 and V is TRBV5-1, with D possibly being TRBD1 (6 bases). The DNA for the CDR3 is TGCGCCAGCAGCTTGGGGCCGCAGGGGCCCATAGCCAAAAACATTCAGTACTTC. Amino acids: CASSLGPQGPIAKNIQYF.